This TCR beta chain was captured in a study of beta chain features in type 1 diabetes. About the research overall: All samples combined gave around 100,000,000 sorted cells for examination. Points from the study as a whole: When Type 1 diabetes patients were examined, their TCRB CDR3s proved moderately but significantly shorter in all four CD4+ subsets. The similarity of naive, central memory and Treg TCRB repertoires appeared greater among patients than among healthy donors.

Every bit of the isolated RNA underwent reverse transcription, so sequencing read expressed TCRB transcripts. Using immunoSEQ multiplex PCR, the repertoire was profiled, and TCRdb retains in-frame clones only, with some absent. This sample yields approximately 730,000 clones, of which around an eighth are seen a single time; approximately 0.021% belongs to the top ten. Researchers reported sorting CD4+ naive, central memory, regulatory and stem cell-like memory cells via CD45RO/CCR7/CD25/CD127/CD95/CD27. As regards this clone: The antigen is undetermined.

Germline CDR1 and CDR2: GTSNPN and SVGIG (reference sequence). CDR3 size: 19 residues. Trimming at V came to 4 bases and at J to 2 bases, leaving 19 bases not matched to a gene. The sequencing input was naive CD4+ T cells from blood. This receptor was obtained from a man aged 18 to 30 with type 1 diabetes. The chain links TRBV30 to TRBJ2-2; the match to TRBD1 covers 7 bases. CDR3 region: CAWTLDPWTGRRNTGELFF. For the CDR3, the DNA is TGTGCCTGGACCCTCGACCCCTGGACAGGCAGACGTAACACCGGGGAGCTGTTTTTT.